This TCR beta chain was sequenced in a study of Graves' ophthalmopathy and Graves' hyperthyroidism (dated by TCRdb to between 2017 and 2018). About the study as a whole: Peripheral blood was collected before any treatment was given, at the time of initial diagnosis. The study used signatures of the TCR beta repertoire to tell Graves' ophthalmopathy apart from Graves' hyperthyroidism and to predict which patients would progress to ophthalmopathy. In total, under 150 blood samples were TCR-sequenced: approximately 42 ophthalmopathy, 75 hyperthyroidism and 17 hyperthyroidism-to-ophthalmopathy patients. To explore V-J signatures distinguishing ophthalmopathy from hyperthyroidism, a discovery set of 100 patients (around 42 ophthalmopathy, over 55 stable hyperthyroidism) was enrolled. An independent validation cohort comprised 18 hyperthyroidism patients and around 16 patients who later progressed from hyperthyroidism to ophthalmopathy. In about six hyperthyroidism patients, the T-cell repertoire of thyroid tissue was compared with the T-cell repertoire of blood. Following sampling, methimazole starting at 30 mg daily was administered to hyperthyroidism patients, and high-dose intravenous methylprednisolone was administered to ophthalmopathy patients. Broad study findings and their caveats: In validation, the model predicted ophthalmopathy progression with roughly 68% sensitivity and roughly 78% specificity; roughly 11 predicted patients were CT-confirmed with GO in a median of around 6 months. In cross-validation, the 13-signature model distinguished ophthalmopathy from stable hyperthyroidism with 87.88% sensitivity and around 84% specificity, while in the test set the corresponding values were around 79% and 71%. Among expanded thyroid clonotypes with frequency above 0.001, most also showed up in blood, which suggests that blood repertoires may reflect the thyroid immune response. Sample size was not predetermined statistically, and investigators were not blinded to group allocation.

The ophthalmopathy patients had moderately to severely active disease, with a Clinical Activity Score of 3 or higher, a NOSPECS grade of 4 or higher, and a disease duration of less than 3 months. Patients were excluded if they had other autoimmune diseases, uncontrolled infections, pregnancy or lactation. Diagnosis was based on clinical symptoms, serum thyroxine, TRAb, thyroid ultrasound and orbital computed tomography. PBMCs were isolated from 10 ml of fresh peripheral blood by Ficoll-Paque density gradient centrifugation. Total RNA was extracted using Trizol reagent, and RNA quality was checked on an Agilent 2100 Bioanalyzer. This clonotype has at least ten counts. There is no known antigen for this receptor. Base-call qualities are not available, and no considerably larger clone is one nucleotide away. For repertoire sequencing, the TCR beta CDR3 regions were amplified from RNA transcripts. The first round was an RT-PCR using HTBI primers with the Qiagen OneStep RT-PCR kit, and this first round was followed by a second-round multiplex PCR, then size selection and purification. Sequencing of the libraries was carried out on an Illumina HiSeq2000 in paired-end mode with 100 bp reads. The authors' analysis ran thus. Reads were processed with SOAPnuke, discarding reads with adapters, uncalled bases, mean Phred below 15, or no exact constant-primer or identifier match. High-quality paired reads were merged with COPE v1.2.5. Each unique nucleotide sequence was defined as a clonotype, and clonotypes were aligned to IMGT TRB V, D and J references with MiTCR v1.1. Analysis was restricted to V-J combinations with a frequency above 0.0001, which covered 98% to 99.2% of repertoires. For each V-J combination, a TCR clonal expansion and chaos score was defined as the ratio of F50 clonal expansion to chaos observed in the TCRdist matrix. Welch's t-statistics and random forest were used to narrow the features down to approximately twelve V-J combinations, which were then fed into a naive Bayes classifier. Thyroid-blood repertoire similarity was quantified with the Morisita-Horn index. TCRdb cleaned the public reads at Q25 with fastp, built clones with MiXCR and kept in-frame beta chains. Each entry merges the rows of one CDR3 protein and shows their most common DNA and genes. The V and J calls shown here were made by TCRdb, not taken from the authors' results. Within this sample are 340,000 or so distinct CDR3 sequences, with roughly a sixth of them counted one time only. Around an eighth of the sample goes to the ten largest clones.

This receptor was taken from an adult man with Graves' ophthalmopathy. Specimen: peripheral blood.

The DNA sequence is given as TGTGCCTGGAGTGTACGCCAGGTCTTAAGCTACACCTTC. It translates to CAWSVRQVLSYTF. This chain is built from TRBV30 and TRBJ1-2; the D gene lacks a confident call. Looking up the germline V gene (reference sequence) yields CDR1 GTSNPN and CDR2 SVGIG. V sheds 0 bases and J sheds 9 bases, leaving 14 bases between their ends. CDR3 length: 13 amino acids, cysteine to phenylalanine. Only the CDR3 portion is preserved as DNA: 39 bases, with reading frame beginning at the first base.